Shown below are 5 T cell receptor beta chains from a single sample sequenced in a study of T-cell reconstitution after alpha-beta-depleted transplantation in children. It was with unique molecular identifiers that the TCRbeta library was prepared. TCRdb re-derived calls from the PCR reads in MiXCR, one entry per CDR3 protein. The data show a few hundred thousand distinct CDR3 sequences, around an eighth seen once. This material consisted of PBMCs from the stem cell graft donor, taken from the stem cell graft. The receptor source for this set is a human donor who donated a stem cell graft to a child with combined immunodeficiency.

In this sample, this clonotype turned up many times. This chain joins TRBV7-9 and TRBJ2-7; D call uncertain. The CDR3 runs to 11 residues. Germline loops: CDR1 SEHNR, CDR2 FQNEAQ (reference sequence). V dropped 5 bases and J dropped 5 bases, with 7 bases sitting between them. The CDR3 loop is CASSREDEQYF. The DNA for the CDR3 is TGTGCCAGCAGCAGAGAAGACGAGCAGTACTTC.

The rearrangement joins TRBV5-1 to TRBJ1-5; 8 bases are a match to TRBD1. CDR1 is SGHRS, CDR2 YFSETQ, per germline. Unmatched junction bases numbered 3, after V lost 5 bases and J lost 5 bases. The CDR3 has 13 amino acids. This CDR3 reads CASSETGDQPQHF. As DNA, the CDR3 is TGCGCCAGCAGTGAGACAGGGGATCAGCCCCAGCATTTT.

This clonotype was seen a handful of times. The rearrangement links TRBV28 to TRBJ2-7; D remains unclear. The V gene lost 2 bases and the J gene lost 6 bases, with 8 bases spanning the gap. CDR1 and CDR2 from the germline V gene are MDHEN and SYDVKM. The CDR3 sequence is 12 residues long. The CDR3: CASSLIWGEQYF. The CDR3 DNA reads TGTGCCAGCAGTTTAATTTGGGGCGAGCAGTACTTC.

This clonotype was counted ten times or more. The chain carries TRBV21-1 and TRBJ2-7; the table calls TRBD2, which could not be checked here. TRBV21-1 is classified as a pseudogene. CDR3 size: 14 residues. The CDR3 sequence is CARIGLACFDEQYF. In nucleotides, the CDR3 is TGTGCCAGGATTGGACTAGCGTGCTTTGACGAGCAGTACTTC.

This clonotype has ten or more counts. This chain connects TRBV9 to TRBJ1-5; a weak D match, TRBD1 (6 bases). Trimming cost V 7 bases and J 0 bases, with 17 bases left between them. The CDR3 contains 16 residues. Germline V gene data show CDR1 as SGDLS and CDR2 as YYNGEE. The CDR3 sequence is CASARAPDSSNQPQHF. As DNA, the CDR3 is TGTGCCAGCGCGCGTGCCCCGGACAGTAGCAATCAGCCCCAGCATTTT.